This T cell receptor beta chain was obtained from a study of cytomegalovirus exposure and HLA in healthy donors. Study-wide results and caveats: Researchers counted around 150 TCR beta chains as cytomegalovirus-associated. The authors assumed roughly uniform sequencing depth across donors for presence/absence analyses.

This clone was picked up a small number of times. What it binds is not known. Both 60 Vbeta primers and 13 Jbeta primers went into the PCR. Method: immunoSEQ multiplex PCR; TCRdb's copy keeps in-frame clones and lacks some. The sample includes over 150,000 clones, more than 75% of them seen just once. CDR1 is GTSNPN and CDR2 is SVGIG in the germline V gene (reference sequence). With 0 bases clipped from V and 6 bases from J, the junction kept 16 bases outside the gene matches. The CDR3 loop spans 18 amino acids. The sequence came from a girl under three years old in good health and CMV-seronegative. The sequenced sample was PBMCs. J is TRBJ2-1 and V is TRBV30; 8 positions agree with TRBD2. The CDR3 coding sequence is TGTGCCTGGAGTGTAATGACCGGGCCGGGACTAGTCTTCAATGAGCAGTTCTTC. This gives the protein CAWSVMTGPGLVFNEQFF.